The 3 T cell receptor beta chains below were found in one sample sequenced in a study of cytomegalovirus exposure and HLA in healthy donors. The data were produced by immunoSEQ multiplex PCR, yet TCRdb's version contains in-frame clones alone and is incomplete. Here the sample spans around 80,000 clones, 85% to 95% being singletons. Sample: PBMCs. The receptors were sampled from a young woman in good health and CMV-seronegative.

The chain is built from TRBV6-1 and TRBJ2-5; possibly TRBD2 for D (5 bases). This CDR3 has 13 amino acids. Trimming took off 8 bases at V and 4 bases at J, with 14 bases between the two ends. Germline V gene data show CDR1 as MNHNS and CDR2 as SASEGT. CDR3 coding DNA: TGTGCCAGCGAACTAGGGCTCCGAGAGACCCAGTACTTC. This codes for CASELGLRETQYF.

This clone was counted a single time. V is TRBV19 and J is TRBJ2-3; 7 bases line up with TRBD1. The CDR3 contains 16 residues. Trimming at V came to 9 bases and at J to 2 bases, leaving 14 bases not matched to a gene. CDR1 and CDR2 (germline): LNHDA, SQIVND (reference sequence). CDR3 sequence (DNA): TGTGCCAGCGCCACCCCCCGGGACAGCCTCACAGATACGCAGTATTTT. Protein: CASATPRDSLTDTQYF.

The chain uses TRBV7-9 and TRBJ2-7, with 9 positions matching TRBD2. With 3 bases clipped from V and 2 bases from J, the junction kept 5 bases outside the gene matches. This CDR3 region has 15 residues. Germline V lookup: CDR1 SEHNR, CDR2 FQNEAQ (reference sequence). The CDR3 reads CASSFGLAPAYEQYF. The CDR3 DNA reads TGTGCCAGCAGCTTCGGACTAGCGCCCGCCTACGAGCAGTACTTC.